The source of this TCR beta chain is a study of read filtering for tumor transcriptome and immune sequencing. Study details: Among patients, 17 were male and some 15 female, aged roughly 45 to 90 (mean around 66). DNase treatment preceded whole-transcriptome library preparation.

At the time of active disease, bone marrow was collected from every patient. Turning to this clonotype: As yet, its antigen is unknown. A much bigger clone sits one base away, suggesting this may be a read error.

Molecular barcoded adaptors covering alpha/delta and beta/gamma chains were used on roughly 400 ng RNA. Using its own MiXCR run on the reads, TCRdb lists one record per CDR3 protein. Of about 21,000 distinct CDR3 sequences listed, about 20% are singletons. V dropped 8 bases and J dropped 2 bases, with 12 bases sitting between them. This CDR3 is built from 14 residues. In germline, CDR1 is SGHAT, CDR2 FQNNGV. Study-wide results and limits: Sorted CD138-negative bone marrow cells were not purified T cells.

The chain links TRBV11-2 to TRBJ2-2; possibly TRBD1 or TRBD2 for D (5 bases each). Sequencing used a population of CD138-negative cells sorted from bone marrow. The TCR was taken from a donor over 35 with multiple myeloma. CDR3 sequence reads: CASGHRGNTGELFF. As DNA, the CDR3 is TGTGCCAGCGGCCATCGGGGCAACACCGGGGAGCTGTTTTTT.